These 30 T cell receptor beta chains were all obtained from the same sample, sequenced in a study of PD-1 blockade in classical Hodgkin lymphoma. The table came from immunoSEQ multiplex PCR; TCRdb's copy has only in-frame clones and leaves some out. Altogether roughly 17,000 clones are present, about nine tenths being singletons, with the ten largest covering almost 4%. Time point: newly diagnosed, previously untreated cHL patient sample. Sequencing was performed on peripheral blood mononuclear cells (PBMCs). All receptors come from a human donor with classical Hodgkin lymphoma.

The chain is built from TRBV6-4 and TRBJ2-1; 9 nucleotides align to TRBD1. There are 14 residues in the CDR3. J lost 6 bases, V lost 4 bases, and 4 bases had no gene match. The germline V gene encodes CDR1 MRHNA and CDR2 SNTAGT. CDR3 DNA: TGTGCCAGCAGTGTCCAGACAGGGGGCAATGAGCAGTTCTTC. This gives the protein CASSVQTGGNEQFF.

This clone was detected only a few times. The chain carries TRBV4-1 and TRBJ1-1, with 11 positions matching TRBD1. Germline V gene data show CDR1 as MGHRA and CDR2 as YSYEKL. Unmatched junction bases numbered 5, after V lost 3 bases and J lost 11 bases. CDR3 size: 13 residues. The chain's CDR3 is CASSQDRGLRAFF. CDR3 nucleotides: TGCGCCAGCAGCCAGGACAGGGGGCTACGGGCTTTCTTT.

The rearrangement links TRBV4-3 to TRBJ2-2, with no clear D. This CDR3 is 12 amino acids long. Germline assignment: CDR1 LGHNA and CDR2 YSLEER. Trimming took off 4 bases at V and 5 bases at J, with 5 bases between the two ends. In DNA, the CDR3 is TGCGCCAGCAGCCCTAATACCGGGGAGCTGTTTTTT. Its protein product is CASSPNTGELFF.

The chain has TRBV7-3 and TRBJ2-7, with TRBD2 matching 9 bases. The trim removed 2 bases at V and 4 bases at J, leaving 9 bases unmatched. The CDR3 spans 16 residues. The germline CDR1 and CDR2 sequences are SGHTA and FQGTGA. The CDR3 protein is CASSLPPLAGEYEQYF. For the CDR3, the DNA is TGTGCCAGCAGCTTACCCCCACTAGCGGGTGAATACGAGCAGTACTTC.

The chain is built from TRBV4-3 and TRBJ2-7; D is undetermined. CDR3 length equals 14 residues. The V end lost 0 bases, the J end lost 4 bases, and 10 bases lay between the germline ends. Germline CDR1 and CDR2: LGHNA and YSLEER. CDR3 in DNA: TGCGCCAGCAGCCAAGAGGTGGGTTGGTACGAGCAGTACTTC. It codes for CASSQEVGWYEQYF.

This clone has only one observation. The gene calls are TRBV6-1 and TRBJ2-2; D gene unclear. CDR1 MNHNS and CDR2 SASEGT come from the germline V gene. Trimming shortened V by 4 bases and J by 8 bases, and 8 bases separated the two germline ends. CDR3 length: 12 amino acids. In DNA form, the CDR3 reads TGTGCCAGCAGTGTAGTCTTAGGGGAGCTGTTTTTT. It codes for CASSVVLGELFF.

The table lists this clone with a count of one. The chain uses TRBV28 and TRBJ2-1; 11 positions agree with TRBD2. V trimming: 1 base; J trimming: 0 bases; junction bases outside the gene matches: 2. The CDR3 loop spans 17 amino acids. Germline V lookup: CDR1 MDHEN, CDR2 SYDVKM. The CDR3 coding sequence is TGTGCCAGCAGTTTATACACTAGCGGGAGCTCCTACAATGAGCAGTTCTTC. Its protein is CASSLYTSGSSYNEQFF.

CDR3 nucleotide sequence: TGTGCCAGCAGCTCAGGGTTCGCTCAGCCCCAGCATTTT. Amino acid sequence: CASSSGFAQPQHF. The V call is TRBV7-8, the J call TRBJ1-5, with D possibly being TRBD1 (5 bases). The CDR3 is made up of 13 amino acids. Per the germline V gene, CDR1 is SGHVS and CDR2 is FQNEAQ. The V end lost 4 bases, the J end lost 6 bases, and 10 bases lay between the germline ends.

The chain is built from TRBV9 and TRBJ2-2; no clear D gene. The germline V gene encodes CDR1 SGDLS and CDR2 YYNGEE. CDR3 length equals 15 residues. Between the trimmed V and J ends, which lost 3 bases and 0 bases, there was a span of 9 bases. CDR3 sequence (DNA): TGTGCCAGCAGCGACACAGTTACGAACACCGGGGAGCTGTTTTTT. Protein: CASSDTVTNTGELFF.

This chain uses TRBV9 with TRBJ1-4; no clear D. CDR3 length: 15 residues. The germline V and J ends were trimmed by 0 bases and 7 bases, with 13 bases remaining between them. CDR1 is SGDLS and CDR2 is YYNGEE in the germline V gene. In DNA form, the CDR3 reads TGTGCCAGCAGCGTAGGGACCTATGGGAGTGAAAAACTGTTTTTT. It translates to CASSVGTYGSEKLFF. Looking up the rest from reference TRBV9 and TRBJ1-4 gives the full variable domain: DSGVTQTPKHLITATGQRVTLRCSPRSGDLSVYWYQQSLDQGLQFLIQYYNGEERAKGNILERFSAQQFPDLHSELNLSSLELGDSALYFCASSVGTYGSEKLFFGSGTQLSVL.

The rearrangement joins TRBV7-9 to TRBJ2-3, with D perhaps TRBD1 or TRBD2 (5 bases each). V was shortened by 0 bases and J by 7 bases, with 14 bases between the two germline ends. Germline V CDR1 and CDR2: SEHNR, FQNEAQ (reference sequence). This CDR3 is 15 amino acids long. Written as DNA, the CDR3 is TGTGCCAGCAGCTTAGCGAGGGAGACAGCGTATACGCAGTATTTT. This gives the protein CASSLARETAYTQYF.

The chain is built from TRBV28 and TRBJ2-7; 10 positions agree with TRBD2. Germline V CDR1 and CDR2: MDHEN, SYDVKM. The CDR3 totals 15 residues. Trimming removed 5 bases from V and 4 bases from J; junction bases left unmatched: 8. The CDR3 DNA sequence: TGTGCCAGCAGTCTAGGACTAGCGGCAAATTACGAGCAGTACTTC. Translating it yields CASSLGLAANYEQYF.

This rearrangement joins TRBV11-1 to TRBJ2-1; 9 bases are a match to TRBD1. The germline CDR1 and CDR2 sequences are SGHAT and FQDESV (reference sequence). The CDR3 contains 15 residues. Germline trimming cut 5 bases from V and 5 bases from J; bases unmatched to any gene: 7. CDR3 nucleotide sequence: TGTGCCAGCAGCGACTTCCGGGACAGGGACAATGAGCAGTTCTTC. Protein sequence: CASSDFRDRDNEQFF.

The V gene is TRBV5-4, the J gene TRBJ2-1; TRBD1 matches 10 bases. This CDR3 comprises 15 residues. Germline assignment: CDR1 SGHNT and CDR2 YYREEE (reference sequence). Losses at the gene ends were 10 bases for V and 2 bases for J; bases not matched to a gene: 9. The chain's CDR3 is CAFKTGTGAYNEQFF. For the CDR3, the DNA is TGTGCCTTCAAGACCGGGACAGGGGCCTACAATGAGCAGTTCTTC.

The chain links TRBV19 to TRBJ2-7; D is perhaps TRBD1 or TRBD2 (5 bases each). With 4 bases removed from V and 0 bases from J, the gap between germline ends came to 13 bases. CDR3 length: 15 amino acids. The germline V gene has CDR1 LNHDA and CDR2 SQIVND (reference sequence). The CDR3 sequence is CASSTGPKSSYEQYF. CDR3 coding DNA: TGTGCCAGTAGTACGGGACCTAAGAGCTCCTACGAGCAGTACTTC.

The V call is TRBV2, the J call TRBJ2-7, with 11 bases lining up with TRBD2. The V gene's germline CDR1 is SNHLY and CDR2 FYNNEI. V dropped 2 bases and J dropped 3; count of bases not matched to a gene: 3. The CDR3 has 15 residues. This chain's CDR3 is CASSERLAGLYEQYF. The CDR3 nucleotides read TGTGCCAGCAGTGAAAGACTAGCGGGACTCTACGAGCAGTACTTC. Variable domain in full (rest from reference TRBV2 and TRBJ2-7): EPEVTQTPSHQVTQMGQEVILRCVPISNHLYFYWYRQILGQKVEFLVSFYNNEISEKSEIFDDQFSVERPDGSNFTLKIRSTKLEDSAMYFCASSERLAGLYEQYFGPGTRLTVT.

V and J are TRBV19 and TRBJ1-6; D might be TRBD1 (5 bases). V was pared by 5 bases and J by 8 bases, with 28 bases between. The CDR3 runs to 19 residues. Germline V gene lookup returns CDR1 LNHDA and CDR2 SQIVND (reference sequence). In DNA form, the CDR3 reads TGTGCCAGTAGTTGGACGTCAACCCGGGACTCAAGTGGTTATTCACCCCTCCACTTT. Its protein is CASSWTSTRDSSGYSPLHF.

The chain couples TRBV7-6 to TRBJ2-7; the match to TRBD2 covers 12 bases. Trimming took 5 bases from V and 2 from J; bases not matched to a gene: 4. The CDR3 spans 15 residues. Germline CDR1 reads SGHVS; CDR2 reads FNYEAQ. CDR3 DNA sequence: TGTGCCAGCAGCCCGCGGACTAGCGGGACCTACGAGCAGTACTTC. It codes for CASSPRTSGTYEQYF.

V is TRBV30 and J is TRBJ2-1; TRBD2 might be the D (5 bases). Germline lookup yields CDR1 GTSNPN and CDR2 SVGIG (reference sequence). CDR3 length: 13 residues. The CDR3 loop is CARTGVHYNEQFF. The CDR3 DNA sequence: TGTGCGCGGACTGGGGTCCACTACAATGAGCAGTTCTTC.

The chain uses TRBV5-8 and TRBJ1-5; 8 bases line up with TRBD1. Germline CDR1 and CDR2: SGHTS and YDEGEE. The CDR3 length is 15 residues. V lost 0 bases, J lost 7 bases, and 6 bases stayed unmatched. CDR3 DNA sequence: TGTGCCAGCAGCTTGGCCGGACAGGGAAGGCAGCCCCAGCATTTT. Translated, it gives CASSLAGQGRQPQHF.

V and J are TRBV10-3 and TRBJ2-7; D perhaps matches TRBD1 (5 bases). V lost 2 bases and J 5 bases, leaving 16 bases between the germline ends. Germline V gene lookup returns CDR1 ENHRY and CDR2 SYGVKD. The CDR3 has 15 residues. CDR3 sequence reads: CAISEAPQGANEQYF. The CDR3 DNA follows: TGTGCCATCAGTGAGGCCCCCCAGGGTGCCAACGAGCAGTACTTC.

The genes are TRBV5-8 and TRBJ2-2, with TRBD2 matching over 11 bases. Germline CDR1 reads SGHTS; CDR2 reads YDEGEE. The length of the CDR3 is 17 residues. Unmatched junction bases numbered 8, after V lost 0 bases and J lost 7 bases. CDR3 in amino acids: CASSLASLAGGNGELFF. DNA of the CDR3: TGTGCCAGCAGCTTGGCGTCCCTAGCGGGAGGTAACGGGGAGCTGTTTTTT. Full variable domain (remainder filled in from reference TRBV5-8 and TRBJ2-2): EAGVTQSPTHLIKTRGQQATLRCSPISGHTSVYWYQQALGLGLQFLLWYDEGEERNRGNFPPRFSGRQFPNYSSELNVNALELEDSALYLCASSLASLAGGNGELFFGEGSRLTVL.

This chain links TRBV2 with TRBJ2-2, with TRBD2 matching 7 bases. Germline V gene lookup returns CDR1 SNHLY and CDR2 FYNNEI. There are 14 residues in the CDR3. The trim removed 6 bases at V and 0 bases at J, leaving 1 base unmatched. CDR3 nucleotides: TGTGCCAGCAGGGGACTACCGAACACCGGGGAGCTGTTTTTT. It specifies CASRGLPNTGELFF.

A single count supports this clone. The gene calls are TRBV10-3 and TRBJ2-1; TRBD2 might be the D (6 bases). Looked up from germline, CDR1 is ENHRY and CDR2 is SYGVKD. Deletions cut 0 bases from V and 0 bases from J, with 6 bases between. This CDR3 has 15 residues. The CDR3, as DNA: TGTGCCATCAGTGAGTCGACTAGCTCCTACAATGAGCAGTTCTTC. Translation: CAISESTSSYNEQFF.

The CDR3 sequence is CASRGLGNTEAFF. In nucleotides, the CDR3 is TGTGCCAGCAGAGGGTTAGGAAACACTGAAGCTTTCTTT. The chain employs TRBV27 and TRBJ1-1; D is unresolved. The CDR3 extends over 13 amino acids. The germline V gene has CDR1 MNHEY and CDR2 SMNVEV (reference sequence). The V and J ends lost 6 bases and 2 bases respectively, with 10 bases between them.

The chain recombines TRBV28 with TRBJ2-7; 8 nucleotides align to TRBD1. J lost 7 bases, V lost 5 bases, and 16 bases had no gene match. The length of the CDR3 is 16 residues. CDR1 is MDHEN, CDR2 SYDVKM, per germline. The CDR3 loop reads CASSGHLGQGSGEQYF. CDR3 DNA: TGTGCCAGCAGTGGGCATTTAGGACAGGGTTCGGGTGAGCAGTACTTC.

The rearrangement uses TRBV28 and TRBJ2-3; no definite D call. The germline CDR1 and CDR2 sequences are MDHEN and SYDVKM. Trimming left V 5 bases short and J 0 bases short, with 12 bases between. This CDR3 is 15 amino acids long. CDR3 in DNA: TGTGCCAGCAGTGCGTATACTTCTAGCACAGATACGCAGTATTTT. It encodes CASSAYTSSTDTQYF.

This clone was found once. The chain joins TRBV14 to TRBJ2-2, with 7 bases lining up with TRBD1. Looked up from germline, CDR1 is SGHDN and CDR2 is FVKESK. The length of the CDR3 is 19 residues. With 0 bases clipped from V and 5 bases from J, the junction kept 15 bases outside the gene matches. CDR3 bases: TGTGCCAGCAGCCAAGAAGGAATTTGGGAAGGGGGCAGGACCGGGGAGCTGTTTTTT. Residues: CASSQEGIWEGGRTGELFF.

The chain joins TRBV19 to TRBJ1-2; tentatively, D is TRBD1 (5 bases). CDR1 and CDR2 (germline): LNHDA, SQIVND (reference sequence). The V and J ends lost 0 bases and 0 bases respectively, with 8 bases between them. The CDR3 has 15 amino acids. As DNA, the CDR3 is TGTGCCAGTAGTATAGACGTGGGACCTAACTATGGCTACACCTTC. It translates to CASSIDVGPNYGYTF.

This clone is deemed medium-sized. V gene TRBV5-1 combines with J gene TRBJ2-7; D call uncertain. V lost 0 bases and J 9 bases, leaving 13 bases between the germline ends. CDR1 and CDR2 from the germline V gene are SGHRS and YFSETQ. CDR3 length: 13 residues. CDR3 sequence: CASSLDPPAAQYF. The DNA of the CDR3 is TGCGCCAGCAGCTTGGACCCGCCTGCTGCGCAGTACTTC.